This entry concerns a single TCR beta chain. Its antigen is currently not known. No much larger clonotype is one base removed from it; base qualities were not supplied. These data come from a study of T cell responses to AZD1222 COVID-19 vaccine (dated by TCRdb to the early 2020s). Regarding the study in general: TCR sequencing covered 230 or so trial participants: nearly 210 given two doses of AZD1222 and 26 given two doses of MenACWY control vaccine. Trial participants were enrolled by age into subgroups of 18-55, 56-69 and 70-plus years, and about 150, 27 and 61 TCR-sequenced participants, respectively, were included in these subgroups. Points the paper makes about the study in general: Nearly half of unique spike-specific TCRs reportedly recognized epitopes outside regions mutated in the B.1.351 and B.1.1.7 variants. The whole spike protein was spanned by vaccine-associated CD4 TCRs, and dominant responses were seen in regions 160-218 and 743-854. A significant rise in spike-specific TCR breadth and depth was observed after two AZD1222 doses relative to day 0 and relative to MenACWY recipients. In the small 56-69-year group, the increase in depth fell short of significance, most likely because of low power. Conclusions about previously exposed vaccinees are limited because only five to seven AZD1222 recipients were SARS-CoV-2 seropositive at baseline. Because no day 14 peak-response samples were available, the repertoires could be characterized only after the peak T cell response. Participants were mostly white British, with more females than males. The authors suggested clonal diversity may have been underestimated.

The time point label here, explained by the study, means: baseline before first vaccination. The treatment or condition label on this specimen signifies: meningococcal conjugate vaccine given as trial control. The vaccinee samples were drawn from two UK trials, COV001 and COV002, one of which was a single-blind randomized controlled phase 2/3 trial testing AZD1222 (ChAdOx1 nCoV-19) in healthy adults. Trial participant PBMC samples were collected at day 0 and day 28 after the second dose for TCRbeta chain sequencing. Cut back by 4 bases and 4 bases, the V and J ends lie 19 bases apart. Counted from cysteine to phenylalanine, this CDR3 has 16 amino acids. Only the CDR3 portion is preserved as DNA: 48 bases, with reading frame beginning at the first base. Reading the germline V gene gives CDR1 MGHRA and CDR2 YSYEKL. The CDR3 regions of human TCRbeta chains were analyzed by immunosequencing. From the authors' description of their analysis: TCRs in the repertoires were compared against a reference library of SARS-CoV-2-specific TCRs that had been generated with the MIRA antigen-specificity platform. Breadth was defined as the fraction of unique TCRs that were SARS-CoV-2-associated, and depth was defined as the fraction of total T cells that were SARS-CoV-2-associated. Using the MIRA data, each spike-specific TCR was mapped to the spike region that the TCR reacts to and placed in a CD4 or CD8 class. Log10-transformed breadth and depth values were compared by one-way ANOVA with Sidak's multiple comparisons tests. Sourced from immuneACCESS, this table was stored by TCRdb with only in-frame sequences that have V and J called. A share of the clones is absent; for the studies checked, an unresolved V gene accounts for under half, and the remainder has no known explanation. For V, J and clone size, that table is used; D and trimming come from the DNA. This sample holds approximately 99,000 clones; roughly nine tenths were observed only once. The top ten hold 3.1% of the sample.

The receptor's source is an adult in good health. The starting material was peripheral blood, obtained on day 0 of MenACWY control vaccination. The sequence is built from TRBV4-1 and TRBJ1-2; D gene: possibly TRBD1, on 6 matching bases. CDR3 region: CASSLVSGARAYGYTF. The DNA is TGCGCCAGCAGCCTCGTTTCGGGGGCGCGAGCCTATGGCTACACCTTC.